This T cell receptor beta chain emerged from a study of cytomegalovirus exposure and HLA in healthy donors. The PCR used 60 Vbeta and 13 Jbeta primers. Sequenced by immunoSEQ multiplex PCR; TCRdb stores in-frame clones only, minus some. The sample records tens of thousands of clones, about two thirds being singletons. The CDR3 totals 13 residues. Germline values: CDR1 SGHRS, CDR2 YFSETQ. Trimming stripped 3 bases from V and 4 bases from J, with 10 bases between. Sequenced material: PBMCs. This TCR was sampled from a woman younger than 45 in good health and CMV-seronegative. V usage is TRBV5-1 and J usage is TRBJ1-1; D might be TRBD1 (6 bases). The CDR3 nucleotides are TGCGCCAGCAGCTCCACAGGGAGCACTGAAGCTTTCTTT. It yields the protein CASSSTGSTEAFF.